The rows below give T cell receptor beta chains drawn from one sample of a study of blood T cell repertoires in COVID-19. Clones were read by immunoSEQ multiplex PCR, and TCRdb kept only the in-frame ones, dropping some. The sample gives about 120,000 clones, roughly 79% of which show up once; about 2.3% is in the top ten. The sample comprised peripheral blood. The receptors were gathered from a man between 65 and 80 years old with acute or convalescent COVID-19. CDR3s include the opening cysteine and the closing phenylalanine or tryptophan. D genes are given only for firm matches. Only some rows state a clone size, as once, few, many or a class for expanded clones.

TRBV24-1	TRBD1	TRBJ2-7	once	CATSDRRDRHSYEQYF	TGTGCCACCAGTGACAGGAGGGACAGGCATTCCTACGAGCAGTACTTC
TRBV5-1	NA	TRBJ1-3	NA	CASSYLQGRGNTIYF	TGCGCCAGCAGCTACTTACAGGGCCGAGGAAACACCATATATTTT
TRBV5-1	NA	TRBJ2-5	NA	CASSLPLKETQYF	TGCGCCAGCAGCTTGCCTCTAAAGGAGACCCAGTACTTC
TRBV2	NA	TRBJ2-3	NA	CASSDVSTDTQYF	TGTGCCAGCAGTGATGTAAGCACAGATACGCAGTATTTT
TRBV5-1	NA	TRBJ1-1	NA	CASSSNPGPTEAFF	TGCGCCAGCAGCTCAAACCCAGGGCCCACTGAAGCTTTCTTT
TRBV30	NA	TRBJ1-2	once	CAWSSLGGAGYTF	TGTGCCTGGAGTTCTCTGGGGGGGGCCGGCTACACCTTC
TRBV4-3	NA	TRBJ1-2	NA	CASSQEVGLGANYGYTF	TGCGCCAGCAGCCAAGAAGTGGGTTTGGGGGCGAACTATGGCTACACCTTC
TRBV7-2	TRBD2	TRBJ2-1	NA	CASSPTGTSDYNEQFF	TGTGCCAGCAGCCCAACCGGGACTAGCGACTACAATGAGCAGTTCTTC
TRBV3-1/TRBV3-2	NA	TRBJ2-1	NA	CASSQGGRFYNEQFF	TGTGCCAGCAGCCAAGGAGGCAGATTCTACAATGAGCAGTTCTTC
TRBV2	NA	TRBJ1-2	NA	CASRADSAFGYTF	TGTGCCAGCAGGGCCGACAGTGCATTTGGCTACACCTTC
TRBV3-1/TRBV3-2	NA	TRBJ1-5	NA	CASSPYSGIEDQPQHF	TGTGCCAGCAGTCCATATTCAGGGATAGAGGATCAGCCCCAGCATTTT
TRBV6-5	NA	TRBJ1-5	once	CASSPSGVGQPQHF	TGTGCCAGCAGTCCCTCCGGAGTGGGTCAGCCCCAGCATTTT
TRBV3-1/TRBV3-2	TRBD1	TRBJ1-2	NA	CASSLRQGAGYTF	TGTGCCAGCAGCCTTCGCCAGGGGGCGGGCTACACCTTC
TRBV2	TRBD1	TRBJ1-2	NA	CASAKNLGQNYGYTF	TGTGCCAGCGCGAAAAATTTGGGACAGAATTATGGCTACACCTTC
TRBV27	TRBD2	TRBJ2-7	NA	CASSLGRGRSYEQYF	TGTGCCAGCAGTTTAGGGAGGGGTAGGTCCTACGAGCAGTACTTC
TRBV5-4	NA	TRBJ2-1	NA	CASSPPQSVPLDEQFF	TGTGCCAGCAGCCCCCCCCAGTCAGTTCCCTTGGATGAGCAGTTCTTC
TRBV14	NA	TRBJ1-2	NA	CASSQVGQSEVYTF	TGTGCCAGCAGCCAAGTAGGACAGTCTGAGGTCTACACCTTC
TRBV30	NA	TRBJ1-2	NA	CASSGGYYYGYTF	TGTGCCTCCTCGGGGGGTTACTACTATGGCTACACCTTC
TRBV7-2	TRBD1	TRBJ2-7	few	CASTLGQGAYEQYF	TGTGCCAGCACCCTCGGACAGGGGGCCTACGAGCAGTACTTC
TRBV6-5	NA	TRBJ1-2	NA	CASKGGRAYGYTF	TGTGCCAGCAAAGGAGGGAGGGCCTATGGCTACACCTTC
TRBV6-5	TRBD1	TRBJ1-6	NA	CASRKDRGDNSPLHF	TGTGCCAGCAGGAAAGACAGGGGCGATAATTCACCCCTCCACTTT
TRBV5-1	TRBD1	TRBJ1-1	NA	CASSLGGTGGTEAFF	TGCGCCAGCAGCTTGGGAGGGACAGGGGGGACTGAAGCTTTCTTT
TRBV30	TRBD1	TRBJ1-1	NA	CAGSGRGDYGTEAFF	TGTGCCGGGTCGGGCAGGGGGGATTATGGGACTGAAGCTTTCTTT
TRBV2	TRBD2	TRBJ2-5	NA	CASTATSGGVQTQYF	TGTGCCAGCACCGCAACTAGCGGGGGGGTCCAGACCCAGTACTTC
TRBV7-2	NA	TRBJ1-2	once	CASSLAPSNYGYTF	TGTGCCAGCAGCTTAGCGCCGAGTAACTATGGCTACACCTTC
TRBV30	NA	TRBJ1-2	few	CAWTRQGPYGYTF	TGTGCCTGGACTCGGCAGGGCCCCTATGGCTACACCTTC
TRBV18	NA	TRBJ1-1	NA	CASSENPAGINLEAFF	TGTGCCAGCTCCGAGAACCCGGCAGGGATCAACCTTGAAGCTTTCTTT
TRBV5-4	TRBD2	TRBJ2-5	NA	CASSPGTSGGQETQYF	TGTGCCAGCAGCCCAGGGACTAGCGGGGGGCAAGAGACCCAGTACTTC
TRBV6-2/TRBV6-3	TRBD1	TRBJ1-1	NA	CASSLGQGATEAFF	TGTGCCAGCAGTTTGGGACAGGGGGCTACTGAAGCTTTCTTT
TRBV15	NA	TRBJ1-2	NA	CATSRDYLLVEGYTF	TGTGCCACCAGCAGAGACTACCTTCTGGTTGAGGGCTACACCTTC
TRBV4-2	NA	TRBJ2-1	NA	CASSQVVLNYNEQFF	TGTGCCAGCAGCCAAGTGGTACTGAACTACAATGAGCAGTTCTTC
TRBV18	TRBD1	TRBJ1-5	NA	CASSLRTGSNQPQHF	TGTGCCAGCTCACTAAGGACAGGTAGCAATCAGCCCCAGCATTTT
TRBV29-1	TRBD1	TRBJ1-5	NA	CSVIPQGAGPQHF	TGCAGCGTCATCCCGCAGGGGGCAGGGCCCCAGCATTTT
TRBV5-4	NA	TRBJ1-2	many	CASSLVGGSNYGYTF	TGTGCCAGCAGCTTGGTAGGAGGGTCAAACTATGGCTACACCTTC
TRBV18	TRBD2	TRBJ2-5	NA	CASSPLLGGITKKETQYF	TGTGCCAGCTCACCACTTCTGGGGGGGATCACTAAAAAAGAGACCCAGTACTTC
TRBV3-1/TRBV3-2	NA	TRBJ1-1	once	CASSPSSGGRNTEAFF	TGTGCCAGCAGCCCCTCCTCGGGTGGGAGGAACACTGAAGCTTTCTTT
TRBV5-4	NA	TRBJ1-1	NA	CASSTQDSAEAFF	TGTGCCAGCAGCACCCAGGACAGCGCGGAAGCTTTCTTT